The T cell receptor (beta chain) described here comes from a study of vaccination effects on CD4 cells after COVID-19. Sequenced by immunoSEQ multiplex PCR; TCRdb stores in-frame clones only, minus some. The sample carries more than 25,000 clones, roughly 62% recorded once. This CDR3 comprises 17 residues. Per germline, CDR1 SGHNT and CDR2 YYREEE (reference sequence). V dropped 4 bases and J dropped 6; count of bases not matched to a gene: 9. Only a few counts were recorded for this clone. Antigen: not known. Within the ViraFEST assay, antigen-specific CD4+ T cells underwent expansion with viral peptide pools prior to sequencing. With more than nine days of culture completed, CD4+ T cells were isolated. Vaccine recipients lacked prior SARS-CoV-2 infection and had negative nucleocapsid antibodies.

The chain joins TRBV5-4 to TRBJ2-4; TRBD2 aligns across 14 bases. This sample comprised CD4+ T cells from PBMCs cultured with HCoV-229E spike peptides, obtained before COVID-19 vaccination. The receptor was derived from a human donor who received a COVID-19 vaccine. The CDR3 bases are TGTGCCAGCAGCCAATACCAGACTAGCGGGAGGGGAAACATTCAGTACTTC. Protein: CASSQYQTSGRGNIQYF.